This T cell receptor (beta chain) is drawn from a study of tumor-infiltrating lymphocytes in primary liver carcinoma. Looking at the study overall: Samples gave roughly 3.65 to 7.5 million productive TCRbeta reads, similar across tissue types. Study findings and constraints: Significantly larger top-250-clone fractions were found in tumors than in blood (p = 0.039).

CDR1 MGHDK and CDR2 SYGVNS come from the germline V gene. The CDR3 totals 13 residues. V gave up 7 bases and J gave up 4 bases, with 13 bases separating them. The study extracted blood RNA from unsorted whole blood and also extracted germline DNA. Patients were treatment-naive with chronic HBV infection. Before surgery, approximately 4.3 milliliters of EDTA blood were taken. This clonotype was recorded only once. Its antigen is still unknown. Constant-region priming of approximately 500 ng total RNA yielded TCR beta cDNA. A slightly modified ARM-PCR protocol with three nested multiplex PCR rounds produced these TCR beta libraries. Amplification in the first two PCR rounds was performed using TRBV1-TRBV30 forward primers and a C-beta reverse primer for approximately 10 cycles each. TCRdb reanalysed the multiplex PCR reads using MiXCR and keeps one entry per CDR3 protein. The sample has about 310,000 distinct CDR3 sequences, around three fifths seen once.

The TCR was taken from a man aged 40-49 years with primary liver carcinoma and hepatitis B virus infection. This chain connects TRBV25-1 to TRBJ1-1; D may be TRBD1 (5 bases). Sequencing input: peripheral blood. For the CDR3, the DNA is TGTGCCAGCATGTTCGGGACGGTCACTGAAGCTTTCTTT. It translates to CASMFGTVTEAFF.